This entry features one TCR beta chain sequence. CDR3 length equals 17 residues. Germline V gene data show CDR1 as SGHDN and CDR2 as FVKESK. The trim removed 1 base at V and 3 bases at J, leaving 8 bases unmatched. With 60 Vbeta and 13 Jbeta primers, the PCR was carried out. Clones were read by immunoSEQ multiplex PCR, and TCRdb kept only the in-frame ones, dropping some. The sample consists of about 170,000 clones, approximately 86% of them appearing once. The data belong to a study of cytomegalovirus exposure and HLA in healthy donors. This sequence joins TRBV14 and TRBJ1-4; TRBD1 aligns across 7 bases. Input material: PBMCs. This TCR was recovered from a male donor in good health and CMV-seronegative. The CDR3 DNA follows: TGTGCCAGCAGCCAAGTCCCGACAGGGTCACCTAATGAAAAACTGTTTTTT. It yields the protein CASSQVPTGSPNEKLFF.